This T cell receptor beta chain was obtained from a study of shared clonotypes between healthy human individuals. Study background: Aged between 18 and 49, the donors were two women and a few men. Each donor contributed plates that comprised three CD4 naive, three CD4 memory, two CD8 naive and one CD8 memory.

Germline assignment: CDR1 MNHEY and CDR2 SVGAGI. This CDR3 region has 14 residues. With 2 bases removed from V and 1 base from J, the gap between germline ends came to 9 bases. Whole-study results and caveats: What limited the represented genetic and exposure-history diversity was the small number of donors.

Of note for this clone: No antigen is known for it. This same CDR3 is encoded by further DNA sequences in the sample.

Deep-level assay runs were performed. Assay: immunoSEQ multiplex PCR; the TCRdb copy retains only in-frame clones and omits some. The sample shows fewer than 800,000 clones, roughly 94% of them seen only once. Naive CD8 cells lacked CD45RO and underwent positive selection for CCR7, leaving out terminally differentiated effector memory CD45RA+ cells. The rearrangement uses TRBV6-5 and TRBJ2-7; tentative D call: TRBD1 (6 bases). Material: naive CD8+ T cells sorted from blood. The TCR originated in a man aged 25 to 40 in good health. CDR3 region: CASSYSGQSYEQYF. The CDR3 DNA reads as TGTGCCAGCAGTTACAGCGGACAGTCCTACGAGCAGTACTTC.